The 15 T cell receptor beta chains given below trace back to one sample, sequenced in a study of T cells in Graves' hyperthyroidism and ophthalmopathy (dated by TCRdb to about 2019). Libraries came from multiplex PCR. The listed sequencing device is Illumina HiSeq 2000. The TCR beta CDR3 regions were amplified from the RNA transcripts. A first-round RT-PCR of the TCR CDR3 used the HTBI primer set with the Qiagen OneStep RT-PCR kit. Using fastp trimming at Q25 and MiXCR clonotype assembly, TCRdb reanalyzed the public sequencing data and kept in-frame beta chains. Rows are unified per CDR3 protein, each entry keeping the most common DNA and genes. In this sample the table shows around 600,000 distinct CDR3 sequences, 14% of which occur a single time. The ten largest clones represent about 7% of the sample. Input material: blood. All receptors derive from a woman aged 18-29 years with Graves' ophthalmopathy.

The genes are TRBV5-1 and TRBJ2-7; no definite D call. V lost 8 bases to trimming and J lost 3 bases, with 15 bases between them. The germline gives CDR1 SGHRS, CDR2 YFSETQ. The CDR3 extends over 13 amino acids. DNA for the CDR3: TGCGCCAGTTCCCCCCTGGGCTTCTACGAGCAGTACTTC. Translation gives CASSPLGFYEQYF.

In this sample, this clonotype turned up many times. The V call is TRBV11-3, the J call TRBJ2-3, with D hard to call. The CDR3 totals 14 residues. The V gene lost 0 bases and the J gene lost 10 bases, with 14 bases spanning the gap. Germline V lookup: CDR1 SGHNT, CDR2 YENEEA. CDR3 sequence: CASSLETVASAQYF. CDR3 nucleotides: TGTGCCAGCAGCTTAGAGACTGTAGCTTCAGCGCAGTATTTT. The complete variable domain, with remaining parts taken from reference TRBV11-3 and TRBJ2-3, reads EAGVVQSPRYKIIEKKQPVAFWCNPISGHNTLYWYLQNLGQGPELLIRYENEEAVDDSQLPKDRFSAERLKGVDSTLKIQPAELGDSAVYLCASSLETVASAQYFGPGTRLTVL.

This clonotype was observed many times. The V and J genes are TRBV29-1 and TRBJ2-3; TRBD2 agrees at 11 bases. CDR1 and CDR2 (germline): SQVTM, ANQGSEA. The CDR3 length is 14 residues. Trimming took 6 bases from V and 12 from J; bases not matched to a gene: 14. CDR3 loop: CSVKTSGAYRKQYF. The CDR3 DNA reads TGCAGCGTCAAGACTAGCGGGGCCTACAGGAAACAGTATTTT.

The J gene is TRBJ2-3, the V gene TRBV12-3 or TRBV12-4; 9 bases fit TRBD2. V shed 6 bases, J shed 5 bases, and the junction held 12 bases outside the gene matches. The length of the CDR3 is 16 residues. CDR3 amino acids: CASSRVVAGGEDTQYF. The CDR3 DNA reads as TGTGCCAGCAGCCGGGTGGTGGCGGGAGGGGAAGATACGCAGTATTTT.

This clonotype turned up a few times. The chain employs TRBV7-6 and TRBJ1-3, with a weak D call TRBD1 (5 bases). The CDR3 is 14 amino acids. The V end lost 4 bases, the J end lost 10 bases, and 17 bases lay between the germline ends. The germline gives CDR1 SGHVS, CDR2 FNYEAQ. CDR3 residues: CASSSRDGYGTIYF. The CDR3 region has the DNA TGTGCCAGCAGCTCCCGGGACGGGTACGGGACCATATATTTT.

The chain combines TRBV9 with TRBJ2-5; possibly TRBD2 for D (6 bases). The germline V gene has CDR1 SGDLS and CDR2 YYNGEE. Trimming cost V 0 bases and J 4 bases, with 16 bases left between them. This CDR3 region has 16 residues. The CDR3 reads CASSVGLGGMGETQYF. CDR3 bases: TGTGCCAGCAGCGTAGGGTTGGGCGGGATGGGAGAGACCCAGTACTTC.

In its sample, this clonotype was seen many times. This rearrangement joins TRBV30 to TRBJ2-1; tentatively, D is TRBD1 (5 bases). Trimming took 0 bases from V and 4 from J, leaving 10 bases between them. The CDR3 consists of 14 residues. Germline V gene lookup returns CDR1 GTSNPN and CDR2 SVGIG (reference sequence). The CDR3 DNA reads as TGTGCCTGGAGTGTAAGCACAGGTTACAATGAGCAGTTCTTC. This encodes CAWSVSTGYNEQFF.

The sample holds many counts of this clonotype. The chain recombines TRBV12-3 or TRBV12-4 with TRBJ1-2; no clear D gene. The V end was cut by 3 bases, the J end by 5 bases, with 19 bases between. The CDR3 is made up of 16 amino acids. The CDR3 DNA reads TGTGCCAGCAGTTTGGTAGTGGCCAATCGGAGATATGGCTACACCTTC. As protein: CASSLVVANRRYGYTF.

This clonotype was counted at least ten times. The V call is TRBV29-1, the J call TRBJ2-3; D unclear. CDR1 SQVTM and CDR2 ANQGSEA come from the germline V gene. The CDR3 runs 14 residues. V dropped 1 base and J dropped 0 bases, with 8 bases sitting between them. This CDR3 is CSVEAPVSTDTQYF. CDR3 DNA sequence: TGCAGCGTTGAAGCGCCCGTCAGCACAGATACGCAGTATTTT.

Many counts were recorded for this clonotype. The chain links TRBV6-1 to TRBJ2-7; 16 bases agree with TRBD2. The CDR3 has 16 amino acids. Germline values: CDR1 MNHNS, CDR2 SASEGT. V shed 7 bases and J 2 bases; nucleotides not matched to a gene: 5. In nucleotides, the CDR3 is TGTGCCAGCACGTTGGGACTAGCGGGAGGGCCCTACGAGCAGTACTTC. It specifies CASTLGLAGGPYEQYF.

The genes are TRBV29-1 and TRBJ1-3, with D perhaps TRBD1 (5 bases). From germline, CDR1 is SQVTM and CDR2 ANQGSEA. The CDR3 contains 14 residues. The ends were cut back, 6 bases at V and 0 bases at J, with 12 bases in the middle. CDR3 nucleotide sequence: TGCAGCGTGCCGGGGCCAGACTCTGGAAACACCATATATTTT. It encodes CSVPGPDSGNTIYF. The full variable domain, completed using reference TRBV29-1 and TRBJ1-3, is SAVISQKPSRDICQRGTSLTIQCQVDSQVTMMFWYRQQPGQSLTLIATANQGSEATYESGFVIDKFPISRPNLTFSTLTVSNMSPEDSSIYLCSVPGPDSGNTIYFGEGSWLTVV.

This chain links TRBV14 with TRBJ2-1; D gene unclear. The CDR3 is 14 residues long. Germline assignment: CDR1 SGHDN and CDR2 FVKESK. The V and J ends lost 4 bases and 4 bases respectively, with 11 bases between them. CDR3 in DNA: TGTGCCAGCAGCCGGGTCTTACGGTACAATGAGCAGTTCTTC. Translation gives CASSRVLRYNEQFF.

This clonotype was seen just once. This may be a read error: a much more frequent sequence differs by one nucleotide. This sequence joins TRBV7-9 and TRBJ2-7; D is undetermined. CDR3 size: 15 residues. V dropped 2 bases and J dropped 7 bases, with 18 bases sitting between them. Germline values: CDR1 SEHNR, CDR2 FQNEAQ (reference sequence). The DNA of the CDR3 is TGTGCCAGCAGCTTATCTGACGGCAGTATTGATGAGCAGTACTTC. Translation gives CASSLSDGSIDEQYF.

This clonotype appeared many times. This sequence joins TRBV13 and TRBJ2-7; 8 bases fit TRBD1. Germline CDR1 PRHDT, CDR2 FYEKMQ (reference sequence). The CDR3 loop spans 13 amino acids. With V trimmed by 3 bases and J by 6 bases, 4 bases remained unmatched. The CDR3 loop reads CASSFRGLSEQYF. The CDR3 DNA reads TGTGCCAGCAGCTTCAGGGGGCTCTCCGAGCAGTACTTC.

This clonotype was counted ten times or more. This rearrangement joins TRBV20-1 to TRBJ2-5; TRBD2 aligns across 9 bases. Germline CDR1 is DFQATT and CDR2 is SNEGSKA (reference sequence). The CDR3 has 14 residues. V shed 4 bases, J shed 3 bases, and the junction held 6 bases outside the gene matches. CDR3: CSATLTSGKETQYF. DNA of the CDR3: TGCAGTGCTACTCTGACTAGCGGCAAAGAGACCCAGTACTTC.